Each of the 13 T cell receptor beta chains below was sequenced from the same sample in a study of T cell responses to AZD1222 COVID-19 vaccine. Measured with immunoSEQ multiplex PCR; TCRdb has only the in-frame clones, and not every one. Of some 180,000 clones in the sample, approximately 92% were seen once. The material was peripheral blood, obtained 28 days after the second dose of the MenACWY control vaccine. The receptors shown here come from an adult who received the MenACWY meningococcal vaccine as a control.

This chain connects TRBV5-1 to TRBJ2-1; TRBD2 matches 9 bases. The CDR3 consists of 14 residues. From germline, CDR1 is SGHRS and CDR2 YFSETQ. Unmatched junction bases numbered 11, after V lost 7 bases and J lost 9 bases. Here the CDR3 reads CASCAREGQGEQFF. The CDR3 DNA sequence: TGCGCCAGCTGTGCGCGGGAGGGCCAAGGTGAGCAGTTCTTC.

The chain uses TRBV9 and TRBJ2-7, with 8 bases that match TRBD1. CDR3 length: 17 residues. Germline V lookup: CDR1 SGDLS, CDR2 YYNGEE. V lost 3 bases, J lost 0 bases, and 11 bases stayed unmatched. Here the CDR3 DNA reads TGTGCCAGCAGCGGAAGCCAGACAGGGGACAGCTCCTACGAGCAGTACTTC. Translated, it gives CASSGSQTGDSSYEQYF.

The rearrangement joins TRBV7-2 to TRBJ1-1, with a tentative D call TRBD1 (5 bases). V lost 2 bases and J 1 base, leaving 20 bases between the germline ends. Germline V gene lookup returns CDR1 SGHTA and CDR2 FQGNSA. CDR3 length: 18 amino acids. CDR3 coding DNA: TGTGCCAGCAGCTTATACCAACAGACCGGGACGAGGAACACTGAAGCTTTCTTT. Its translation is CASSLYQQTGTRNTEAFF.

This chain links TRBV7-2 with TRBJ2-7; D is perhaps TRBD1 (5 bases). The CDR3 contains 13 residues. Germline assignment: CDR1 SGHTA and CDR2 FQGNSA. The V end was cut by 1 base, the J end by 9 bases, with 13 bases between. The CDR3 nucleotides read TGTGCCAGCAGCTTAGAAGAATTTACAGGGCAGTACTTC. Protein product: CASSLEEFTGQYF.

V usage is TRBV5-5 and J usage is TRBJ1-1; no reliable D call. V was pared by 4 bases and J by 4 bases, with 14 bases between. The V gene's germline CDR1 is SGHKS and CDR2 YYEKEE (reference sequence). CDR3 length: 14 amino acids. CDR3: CASSLWTGSTEAFF. The CDR3 region has the DNA TGTGCCAGCAGCCTGTGGACCGGGAGCACTGAAGCTTTCTTT.

V is TRBV19 and J is TRBJ1-2, with D unclear. The CDR3 loop spans 13 amino acids. CDR1 is LNHDA, CDR2 SQIVND, per germline (reference sequence). The ends were cut back, 5 bases at V and 6 bases at J, with 13 bases in the middle. As DNA, the CDR3 is TGTGCCAGTAGTGCTGGGTTGGCTAATGGCTACACCTTC. Protein product: CASSAGLANGYTF. The whole variable domain, remainder taken from reference TRBV19 and TRBJ1-2, is DGGITQSPKYLFRKEGQNVTLSCEQNLNHDAMYWYRQDPGQGLRLIYYSQIVNDFQKGDIAEGYSVSREKKESFPLTVTSAQKNPTAFYLCASSAGLANGYTFGSGTRLTVV.

The chain employs TRBV7-9 and TRBJ2-1; no clear D. V lost 2 bases, J lost 4 bases, and 12 bases lay in between. The CDR3 runs to 15 residues. The germline V gene encodes CDR1 SEHNR and CDR2 FQNEAQ (reference sequence). CDR3 DNA sequence: TGTGCCAGCAGCTTAACTCTCCCGACATACAATGAGCAGTTCTTC. Protein sequence: CASSLTLPTYNEQFF.

This clone appeared a few times. The V and J genes are TRBV4-2 and TRBJ2-7; D perhaps matches TRBD1 (5 bases). V shed 0 bases and J shed 5 bases, with 14 bases lying between them. The germline gives CDR1 LGHNA, CDR2 YNFKEQ. The CDR3 runs to 15 residues. CDR3 in DNA: TGTGCCAGCAGCCAAGATAGTCCCAGGGTGAACGAGCAGTACTTC. Its translation is CASSQDSPRVNEQYF.

V usage is TRBV19 and J usage is TRBJ2-6, with 7 bases identical to TRBD1. The trim removed 5 bases at V and 2 bases at J, leaving 3 bases unmatched. The CDR3 consists of 15 residues. Germline CDR1 is LNHDA and CDR2 is SQIVND (reference sequence). CDR3 sequence: CASSWQGAGANVLTF. CDR3 DNA: TGTGCCAGTAGTTGGCAGGGGGCTGGGGCCAACGTCCTGACTTTC. Drawing the rest from reference TRBV19 and TRBJ2-6, the complete variable domain is DGGITQSPKYLFRKEGQNVTLSCEQNLNHDAMYWYRQDPGQGLRLIYYSQIVNDFQKGDIAEGYSVSREKKESFPLTVTSAQKNPTAFYLCASSWQGAGANVLTFGAGSRLTVL.

This clone was seen a handful of times. The chain recombines TRBV24-1 with TRBJ2-3; D assignment may be TRBD1 or TRBD2 (6 bases each). Trimming stripped 7 bases from V and 6 bases from J, with 10 bases between. The V gene's germline CDR1 is KGHDR and CDR2 SFDVKD. CDR3 length: 12 amino acids. The CDR3 DNA sequence: TGTGCCACCAGGGGGGGCATGGATACGCAGTATTTT. It yields the protein CATRGGMDTQYF.

The chain links TRBV7-2 to TRBJ1-5, with D possibly matching TRBD1 (5 bases). There are 15 residues in the CDR3. Germline V gives CDR1 SGHTA, CDR2 FQGNSA. V gave up 5 bases and J gave up 3 bases, with 14 bases separating them. The CDR3 DNA reads as TGTGCCAGCAGCCCCATACCGGGGGTCAATCAGCCCCAGCATTTT. It yields the protein CASSPIPGVNQPQHF.

The V call is TRBV21-1, the J call TRBJ1-5. TRBV21-1 is a known pseudogene. CDR3 length: 21 residues. The CDR3 region has the DNA TGTGCCAGCAGCTTAAAAACGGGGGGGGGTGCATTTCTCTATAGCAATCAGCCCCAGCATTTT. This encodes CASSLKTGGGAFLYSNQPQHF.

The rearrangement links TRBV14 to TRBJ2-7; 10 bases line up with TRBD1. The length of the CDR3 is 16 residues. CDR1 is SGHDN and CDR2 is FVKESK in the germline V gene. J lost 1 base, V lost 4 bases, and 7 bases had no gene match. This CDR3 is CASSLRTGGTSYEQYF. The DNA for the CDR3 is TGTGCCAGCAGCCTACGGACAGGGGGAACATCCTACGAGCAGTACTTC.